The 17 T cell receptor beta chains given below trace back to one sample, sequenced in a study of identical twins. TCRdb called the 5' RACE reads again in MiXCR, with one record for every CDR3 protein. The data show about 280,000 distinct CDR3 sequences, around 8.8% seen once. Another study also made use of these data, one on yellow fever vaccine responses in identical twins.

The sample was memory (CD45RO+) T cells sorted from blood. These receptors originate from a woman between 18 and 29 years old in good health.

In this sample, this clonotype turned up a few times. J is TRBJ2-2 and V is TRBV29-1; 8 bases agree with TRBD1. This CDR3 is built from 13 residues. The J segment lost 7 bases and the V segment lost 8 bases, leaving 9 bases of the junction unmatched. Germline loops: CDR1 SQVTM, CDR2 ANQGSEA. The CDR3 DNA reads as TGCAGCTACCGGGACAGGCCTAGCGGGGAGCTGTTTTTT. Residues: CSYRDRPSGELFF.

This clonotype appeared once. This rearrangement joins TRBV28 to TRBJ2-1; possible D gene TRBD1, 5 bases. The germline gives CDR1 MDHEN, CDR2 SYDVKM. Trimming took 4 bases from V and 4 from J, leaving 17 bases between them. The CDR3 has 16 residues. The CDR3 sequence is CASSSRTSLRYNEQFF. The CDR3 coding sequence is TGTGCCAGCAGTTCCCGGACAAGCCTGAGGTACAATGAGCAGTTCTTC.

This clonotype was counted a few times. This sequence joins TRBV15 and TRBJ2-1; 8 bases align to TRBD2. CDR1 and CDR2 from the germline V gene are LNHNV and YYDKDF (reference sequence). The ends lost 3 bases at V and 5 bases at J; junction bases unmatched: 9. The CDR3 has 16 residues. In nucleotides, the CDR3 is TGTGCCACCAGCAGGAGTGGAGCGGGAGCTAACAATGAGCAGTTCTTC. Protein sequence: CATSRSGAGANNEQFF.

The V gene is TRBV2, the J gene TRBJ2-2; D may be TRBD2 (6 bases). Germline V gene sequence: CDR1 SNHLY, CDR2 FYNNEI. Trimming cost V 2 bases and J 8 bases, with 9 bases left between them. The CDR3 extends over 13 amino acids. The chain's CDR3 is CASSEPGLGELFF. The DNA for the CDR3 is TGTGCCAGCAGTGAACCGGGACTGGGGGAGCTGTTTTTT.

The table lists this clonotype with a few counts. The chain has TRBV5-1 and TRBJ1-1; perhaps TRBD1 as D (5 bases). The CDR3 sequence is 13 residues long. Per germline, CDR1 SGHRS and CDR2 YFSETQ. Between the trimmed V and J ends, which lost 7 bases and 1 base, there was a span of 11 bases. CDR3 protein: CASQQQENTEAFF. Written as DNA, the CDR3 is TGCGCCAGCCAACAACAGGAGAACACTGAAGCTTTCTTT.

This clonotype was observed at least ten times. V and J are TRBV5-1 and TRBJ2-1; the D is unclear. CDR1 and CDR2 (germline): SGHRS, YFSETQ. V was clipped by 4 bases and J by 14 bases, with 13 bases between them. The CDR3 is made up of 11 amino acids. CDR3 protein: CASSISPREFF. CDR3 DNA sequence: TGCGCCAGCAGCATTAGCCCAAGGGAGTTCTTC.

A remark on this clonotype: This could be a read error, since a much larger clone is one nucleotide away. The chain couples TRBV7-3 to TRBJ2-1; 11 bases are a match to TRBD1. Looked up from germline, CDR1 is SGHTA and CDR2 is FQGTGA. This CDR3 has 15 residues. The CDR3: CSSSKDRGPLNEQFF. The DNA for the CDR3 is TGTTCCAGCAGCAAGGACAGGGGGCCGCTTAATGAGCAGTTCTTC.

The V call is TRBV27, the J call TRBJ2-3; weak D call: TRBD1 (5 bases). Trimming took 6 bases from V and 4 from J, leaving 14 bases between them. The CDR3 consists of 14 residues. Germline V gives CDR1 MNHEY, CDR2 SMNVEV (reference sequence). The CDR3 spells CASSKGNLADTQYF. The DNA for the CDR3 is TGTGCCAGCAGCAAGGGGAATTTGGCAGATACGCAGTATTTT.

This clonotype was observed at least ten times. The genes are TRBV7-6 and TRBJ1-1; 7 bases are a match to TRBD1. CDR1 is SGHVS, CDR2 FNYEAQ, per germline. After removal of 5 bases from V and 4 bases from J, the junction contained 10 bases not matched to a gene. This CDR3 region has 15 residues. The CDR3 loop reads CASSPRGQSGTEAFF. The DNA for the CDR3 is TGTGCCAGCAGCCCGAGGGGACAGTCGGGCACTGAAGCTTTCTTT.

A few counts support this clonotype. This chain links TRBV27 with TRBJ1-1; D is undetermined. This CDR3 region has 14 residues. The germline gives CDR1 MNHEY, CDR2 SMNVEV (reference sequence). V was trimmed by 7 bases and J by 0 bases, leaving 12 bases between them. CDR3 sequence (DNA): TGTGCCAGCAAGGTCGGCAGCATGAACACTGAAGCTTTCTTT. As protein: CASKVGSMNTEAFF.

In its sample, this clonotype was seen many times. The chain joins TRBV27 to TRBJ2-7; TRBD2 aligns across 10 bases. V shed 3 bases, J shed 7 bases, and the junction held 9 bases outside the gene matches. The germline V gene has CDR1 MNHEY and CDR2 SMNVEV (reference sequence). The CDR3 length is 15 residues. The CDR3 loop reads CASSLAGTSAAEQYF. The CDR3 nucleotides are TGTGCCAGCAGTTTGGCCGGGACTAGCGCCGCGGAGCAGTACTTC.

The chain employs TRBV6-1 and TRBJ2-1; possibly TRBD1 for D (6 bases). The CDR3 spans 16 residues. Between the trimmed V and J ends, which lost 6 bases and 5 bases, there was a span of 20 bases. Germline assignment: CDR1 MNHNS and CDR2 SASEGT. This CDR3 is CASRGPEDRTNNEQFF. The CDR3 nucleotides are TGTGCCAGCAGGGGACCGGAGGACAGAACCAACAATGAGCAGTTCTTC.

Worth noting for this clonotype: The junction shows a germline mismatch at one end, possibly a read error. Here the CDR3 reads CASSVVGSNTDTRYF. The CDR3 DNA reads TGTGCCAGCAGCGTAGTAGGCAGCAACACAGATACGCGGTATTTT. The J gene is TRBJ2-3, the V gene TRBV9, with D unresolved. Germline CDR1 is SGDLS and CDR2 is YYNGEE. The CDR3 is 15 residues long. Complete variable domain (other parts from reference TRBV9 and TRBJ2-3): DSGVTQTPKHLITATGQRVTLRCSPRSGDLSVYWYQQSLDQGLQFLIQYYNGEERAKGNILERFSAQQFPDLHSELNLSSLELGDSALYFCASSVVGSNTDTRYFGPGTRLTVL.

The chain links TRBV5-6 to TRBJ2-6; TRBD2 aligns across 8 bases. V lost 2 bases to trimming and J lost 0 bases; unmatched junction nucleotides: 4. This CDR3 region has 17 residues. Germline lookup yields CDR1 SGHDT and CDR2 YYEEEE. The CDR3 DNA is TGTGCCAGCAGCTTAAGCGGGAGTAACTCTGGGGCCAACGTCCTGACTTTC. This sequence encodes CASSLSGSNSGANVLTF.

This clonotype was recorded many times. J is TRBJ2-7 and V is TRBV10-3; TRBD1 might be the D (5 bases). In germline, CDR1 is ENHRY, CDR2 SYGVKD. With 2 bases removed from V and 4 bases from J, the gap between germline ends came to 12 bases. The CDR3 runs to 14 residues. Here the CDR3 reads CAISERTTDYEQYF. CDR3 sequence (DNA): TGTGCCATCAGTGAGAGGACAACCGATTACGAGCAGTACTTC.

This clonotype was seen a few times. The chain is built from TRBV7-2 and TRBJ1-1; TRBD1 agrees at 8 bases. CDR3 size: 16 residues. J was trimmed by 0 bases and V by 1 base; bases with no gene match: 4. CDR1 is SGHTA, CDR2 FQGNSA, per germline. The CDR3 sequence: CASSLGQGSMNTEAFF. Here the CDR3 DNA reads TGTGCCAGCAGCTTAGGACAGGGGAGCATGAACACTGAAGCTTTCTTT.

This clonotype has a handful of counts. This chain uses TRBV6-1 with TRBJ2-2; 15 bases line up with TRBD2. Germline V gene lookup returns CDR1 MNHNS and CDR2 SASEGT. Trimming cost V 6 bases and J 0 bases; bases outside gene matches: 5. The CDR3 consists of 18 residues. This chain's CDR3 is CASRIGLAGGPNTGELFF. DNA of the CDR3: TGTGCCAGCAGAATCGGACTAGCGGGAGGGCCGAACACCGGGGAGCTGTTTTTT.